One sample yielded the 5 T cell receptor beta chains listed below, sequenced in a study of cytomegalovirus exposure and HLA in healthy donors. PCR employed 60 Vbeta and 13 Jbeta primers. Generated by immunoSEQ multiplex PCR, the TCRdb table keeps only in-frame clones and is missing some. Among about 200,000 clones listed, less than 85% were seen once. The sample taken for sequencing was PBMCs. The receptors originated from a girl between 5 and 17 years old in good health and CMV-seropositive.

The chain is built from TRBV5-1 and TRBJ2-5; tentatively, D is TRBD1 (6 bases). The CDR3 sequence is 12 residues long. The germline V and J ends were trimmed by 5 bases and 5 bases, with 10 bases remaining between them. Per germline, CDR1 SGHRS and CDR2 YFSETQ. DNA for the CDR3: TGCGCCAGCAGGGGGGCCGAGGAGACCCAGTACTTC. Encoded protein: CASRGAEETQYF.

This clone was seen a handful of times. Here the CDR3 reads CASSALGGRDTQYF. The CDR3 DNA reads TGTGCCAGCAGCGCCTTGGGGGGTAGAGATACGCAGTATTTT. The J gene is TRBJ2-3, the V gene TRBV7-6, with D perhaps TRBD2 (6 bases). Germline V gene lookup returns CDR1 SGHVS and CDR2 FNYEAQ. The CDR3 loop spans 14 amino acids. V lost 5 bases and J lost 5, with 14 bases in between. The full variable domain, completed using reference TRBV7-6 and TRBJ2-3, is GAGVSQSPRYKVTKRGQDVALRCDPISGHVSLYWYRQALGQGPEFLTYFNYEAQQDKSGLPNDRFSAERPEGSISTLTIQRTEQRDSAMYRCASSALGGRDTQYFGPGTRLTVL.

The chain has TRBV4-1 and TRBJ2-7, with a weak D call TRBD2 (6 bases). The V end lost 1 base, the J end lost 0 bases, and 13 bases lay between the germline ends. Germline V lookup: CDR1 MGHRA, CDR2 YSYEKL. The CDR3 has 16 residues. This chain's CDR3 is CASSQAPQGGSYEQYF. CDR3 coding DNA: TGCGCCAGCAGCCAAGCGCCCCAGGGAGGCTCCTACGAGCAGTACTTC.

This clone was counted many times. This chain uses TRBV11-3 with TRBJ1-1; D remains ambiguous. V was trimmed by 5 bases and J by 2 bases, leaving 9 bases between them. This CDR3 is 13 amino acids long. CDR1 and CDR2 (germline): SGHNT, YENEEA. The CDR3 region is CASSAAANTEAFF. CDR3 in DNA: TGTGCCAGCAGCGCGGCGGCTAACACTGAAGCTTTCTTT.

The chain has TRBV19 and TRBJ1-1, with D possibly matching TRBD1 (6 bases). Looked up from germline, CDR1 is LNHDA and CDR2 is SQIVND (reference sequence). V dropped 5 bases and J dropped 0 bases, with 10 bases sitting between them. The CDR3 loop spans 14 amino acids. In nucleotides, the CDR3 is TGTGCCAGTAGTCCAGGGACATTGAACACTGAAGCTTTCTTT. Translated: CASSPGTLNTEAFF.